Presented here are 21 T cell receptor beta chains from one specimen sequenced in a study of blood T cells in healthy people across ages. A sample-barcoded 5' primer and a J-beta primer mix were used in a second PCR of roughly 7 to 11 cycles. One entry per CDR3 protein results from TCRdb running MiXCR on the 5' RACE reads. The sample lists about 620,000 distinct CDR3 sequences, approximately 52% occurring once. Material for sequencing was blood. The receptors derive from an elderly woman in good health.

There are many counts of this clonotype. The V call is TRBV27, the J call TRBJ2-3; D remains ambiguous. Germline assignment: CDR1 MNHEY and CDR2 SMNVEV (reference sequence). The CDR3 covers 15 residues. Trimming left V 0 bases short and J 5 bases short, with 12 bases between. Here the CDR3 reads CASSLSGQHGDTQYF. Written as DNA, the CDR3 is TGTGCCAGCAGTTTATCGGGCCAGCACGGAGATACGCAGTATTTT.

CDR3 DNA sequence: TGTGCCAGCAGCCCCCAGACTAGCGCGGGAGTAAATGAGCAGTTCTTC. Protein sequence: CASSPQTSAGVNEQFF. The V gene is TRBV11-3, the J gene TRBJ2-1; 8 bases align to TRBD2. After removal of 5 bases from V and 7 bases from J, the junction contained 13 bases not matched to a gene. Germline CDR1 is SGHNT and CDR2 is YENEEA. The CDR3 contains 16 residues.

The CDR3 sequence: CASRVGPAALYEQYF. The CDR3 coding sequence is TGTGCCAGCAGGGTTGGCCCCGCCGCCCTATACGAGCAGTACTTC. This sequence joins TRBV27 and TRBJ2-4; D is ambiguous. The DNA end is more similar to TRBJ2-7, so the J call may be wrong. CDR1 MNHEY and CDR2 SMNVEV come from the germline V gene (reference sequence). The CDR3 has 15 amino acids.

In this sample, this clonotype turned up many times. The chain employs TRBV12-3 or TRBV12-4 and TRBJ2-3; TRBD2 agrees at 8 bases. Trimming removed 6 bases from V and 4 bases from J; junction bases left unmatched: 9. This CDR3 has 15 amino acids. CDR3 protein: CASSPRRAGADTQYF. The CDR3, as DNA: TGTGCCAGCAGCCCCCGACGAGCGGGAGCAGATACGCAGTATTTT.

V is TRBV6-2 or TRBV6-3 and J is TRBJ2-2; unclear D gene. The CDR3 length is 16 residues. The V gene lost 0 bases and the J gene lost 1 base, with 9 bases spanning the gap. Germline CDR1 is MNHEY and CDR2 is SVGEGT. CDR3 nucleotide sequence: TGTGCCAGCAGTTACTCAGGCCGATTGAACACCGGGGAGCTGTTTTTT. Protein sequence: CASSYSGRLNTGELFF.

This clonotype was counted only a few times. V gene TRBV12-3 or TRBV12-4 combines with J gene TRBJ1-5; 8 nucleotides line up with TRBD1. V was pared by 5 bases and J by 7 bases, with 7 bases of the junction left unmatched. The CDR3 length is 14 residues. The CDR3 coding sequence is TGTGCCAGCAGTCCGGGACAGGCTAGGCAGCCCCAGCATTTT. Residues: CASSPGQARQPQHF.

Regarding this clonotype: The junction shows a germline mismatch at one end, possibly a read error. The chain combines TRBV12-3 or TRBV12-4 with TRBJ2-3; D ambiguous. The CDR3 covers 13 residues. The chain's CDR3 is CANSRTGPDTQYF. For the CDR3, the DNA is TGTGCCAACAGTAGGACCGGGCCGGATACGCAGTATTTT.

Turning to this clonotype: This may arise from a read error, as a much more abundant clone is one base away. V and J are TRBV3-1 and TRBJ2-1, with D unresolved. This CDR3 is 13 amino acids long. The germline gives CDR1 LGHDT, CDR2 YNNKEL (reference sequence). V was clipped by 5 bases and J by 13 bases, with 18 bases between them. The CDR3 DNA reads as TGTGCCAGCAGCTCGCTACTCGCAGAGACCCAGTTCTTC. The encoded protein is CASSSLLAETQFF.

To note about this clonotype: A much larger clonotype is one base distant, so this may be a read error. This chain links TRBV6-1 with TRBJ2-5; 8 positions agree with TRBD2. CDR1 is MNHNS, CDR2 SASEGT, per germline. The trim removed 2 bases at V and 11 bases at J, leaving 13 bases unmatched. The CDR3 is 15 amino acids. CDR3 sequence: CASSELGTSLHEQYF. CDR3 DNA sequence: TGTGCCAGCAGTGAACTCGGGACTAGTTTGCATGAGCAGTACTTC.

Comments on this clonotype: A read error may account for a junction end that differs from germline. This rearrangement joins TRBV27 to TRBJ2-3; D not certain. The CDR3 loop spans 15 amino acids. Germline assignment: CDR1 MNHEY and CDR2 SMNVEV (reference sequence). The CDR3 spells CASTLGVASTDTQYF. The DNA for the CDR3 is TGTGCCAGCACTTTAGGAGTAGCTAGCACAGATACGCAGTATTTT.

This clonotype has a count of ten or more. In nucleotides, the CDR3 is TGCGCCAGCAGCCAGCCGGGACTAGCCGCCAATGAGCAGTTCTTC. Translation: CASSQPGLAANEQFF. The chain combines TRBV4-1 with TRBJ2-1; 9 bases fit TRBD2. Germline loops: CDR1 MGHRA, CDR2 YSYEKL. J gave up 6 bases and V 3 bases, and 6 bases lay outside the gene matches. The CDR3 runs 15 residues.

The sample holds one count of this clonotype. One junction end disagrees with the germline gene, perhaps due to a read error. This sequence joins TRBV6-6 and TRBJ1-6; D is undetermined. This CDR3 is built from 14 residues. Germline assignment: CDR1 MNHNY and CDR2 SVGAGI (reference sequence). CDR3 bases: TGTGCCGGCAAAACGGGGTGGGTGGATTCACTCCTCCACTTT. Its translation: CAGKTGWVDSLLHF.

V is TRBV14 and J is TRBJ2-1, with D tentatively TRBD2 (6 bases). Looked up from germline, CDR1 is SGHDN and CDR2 is FVKESK. The V gene lost 3 bases and the J gene lost 4 bases, with 10 bases spanning the gap. The CDR3 is 14 residues long. CDR3 amino acids: CASSHRDWYNEQFF. CDR3 in DNA: TGTGCCAGCAGCCACCGGGACTGGTACAATGAGCAGTTCTTC.

This chain connects TRBV18 to TRBJ2-1, with D possibly being TRBD2 (6 bases). This CDR3 has 14 amino acids. The V gene lost 0 bases and the J gene lost 8 bases, with 11 bases spanning the gap. Germline lookup yields CDR1 KGHSH and CDR2 LQKENI. Here the CDR3 reads CASSPPIRDYEQFF. CDR3 bases: TGTGCCAGCTCACCACCGATCCGGGACTATGAGCAGTTCTTC.

This clonotype was detected only a few times. The rearrangement uses TRBV2 and TRBJ1-1; D is ambiguous. V shed 6 bases and J shed 7 bases, with 21 bases lying between them. Germline V gene lookup returns CDR1 SNHLY and CDR2 FYNNEI. This CDR3 has 15 amino acids. CDR3 DNA sequence: TGTGCCAGCAGGCAAGCCGAAGGGCAAGGAGGTGAAGCTTTCTTT. Protein product: CASRQAEGQGGEAFF.

As concerns this clonotype: An end of the junction differs from the germline gene, which may be a read error. V usage is TRBV7-6 and J usage is TRBJ2-6, with D unclear. The germline CDR1 and CDR2 sequences are SGHVS and FNYEAQ. This CDR3 region has 13 residues. CDR3 in DNA: TGTGCCGGCAGCCGATCTGGGGCCAACGTCCTGACTTTC. It yields the protein CAGSRSGANVLTF.

This sequence joins TRBV5-1 and TRBJ2-7; 13 bases match TRBD2. Germline V gene data show CDR1 as SGHRS and CDR2 as YFSETQ. The CDR3 runs 16 residues. The V segment lost 4 bases and the J segment 7 bases; nucleotides outside the gene matches: 11. The CDR3 loop is CASSSMTSGGYNEQYF. The CDR3, as DNA: TGCGCCAGCAGCAGTATGACTAGCGGGGGGTACAATGAGCAGTACTTC.

The rearrangement uses TRBV6-5 and TRBJ2-5, with D possibly matching TRBD2 (6 bases). V was trimmed by 5 bases and J by 5 bases, leaving 12 bases between them. CDR1 MNHEY and CDR2 SVGAGI come from the germline V gene. The CDR3 runs to 13 residues. CDR3 in DNA: TGTGCCAGCAGTAAGACTAGGGAGGAGACCCAGTACTTC. Translation gives CASSKTREETQYF.

J is TRBJ2-2 and V is TRBV29-1; tentatively, D is TRBD1 (5 bases). Germline loops: CDR1 SQVTM, CDR2 ANQGSEA. CDR3 length equals 12 residues. V gave up 6 bases and J gave up 6 bases, with 11 bases separating them. CDR3 DNA sequence: TGCAGCGTCGGTCCAGGGTCCGGGGAGCTGTTTTTT. It specifies CSVGPGSGELFF.

For this clonotype: A much larger clone differs from this one at a single base, so this may be a read error. CDR3 protein: CSTARLGVTDTQYF. The CDR3 DNA sequence: TGCAGTACCGCCCGACTAGGAGTCACAGATACGCAGTATTTT. The chain uses TRBV20-1 and TRBJ2-3; D may be TRBD2 (6 bases). The germline V and J ends were trimmed by 8 bases and 2 bases, with 17 bases remaining between them. The CDR3 is made up of 14 amino acids. Germline V gene data show CDR1 as DFQATT and CDR2 as SNEGSKA (reference sequence).

The chain carries TRBV24-1 and TRBJ1-2; perhaps TRBD1 as D (5 bases). Germline assignment: CDR1 KGHDR and CDR2 SFDVKD. CDR3 size: 14 residues. The V end lost 7 bases, the J end lost 4 bases, and 15 bases lay between the germline ends. This CDR3 is CATSDQGVGYGYTF. CDR3 DNA: TGTGCCACCAGCGATCAGGGAGTTGGCTATGGCTACACCTTC.